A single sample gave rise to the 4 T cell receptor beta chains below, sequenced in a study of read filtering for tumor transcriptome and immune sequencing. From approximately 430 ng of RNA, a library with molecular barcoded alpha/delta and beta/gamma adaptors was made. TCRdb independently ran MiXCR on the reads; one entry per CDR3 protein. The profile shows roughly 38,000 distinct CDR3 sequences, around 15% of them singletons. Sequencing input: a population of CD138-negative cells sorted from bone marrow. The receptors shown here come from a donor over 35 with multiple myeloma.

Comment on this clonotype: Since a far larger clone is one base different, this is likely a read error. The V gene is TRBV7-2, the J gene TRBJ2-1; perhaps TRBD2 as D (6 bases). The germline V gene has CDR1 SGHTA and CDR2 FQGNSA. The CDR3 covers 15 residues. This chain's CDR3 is CASIQTWRGYNEQLF. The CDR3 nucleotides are TGTGCCAGCATCCAAACGTGGCGGGGATACAATGAGCAGCTCTTC.

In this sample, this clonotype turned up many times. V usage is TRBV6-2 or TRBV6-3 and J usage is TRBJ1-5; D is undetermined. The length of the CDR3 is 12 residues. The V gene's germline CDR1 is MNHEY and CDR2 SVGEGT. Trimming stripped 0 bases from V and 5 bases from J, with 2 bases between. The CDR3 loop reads CASSYSYQPQHF. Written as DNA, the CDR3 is TGTGCCAGCAGTTACTCGTATCAGCCCCAGCATTTT.

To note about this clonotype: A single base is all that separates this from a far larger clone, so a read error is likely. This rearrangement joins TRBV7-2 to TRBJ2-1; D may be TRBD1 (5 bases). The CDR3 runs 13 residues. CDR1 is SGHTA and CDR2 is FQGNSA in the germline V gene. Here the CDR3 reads CASSFNQGNKQFF. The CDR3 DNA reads TGTGCCAGCAGCTTTAACCAGGGCAATAAGCAGTTCTTC. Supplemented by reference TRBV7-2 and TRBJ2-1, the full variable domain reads GAGVSQSPSNKVTEKGKDVELRCDPISGHTALYWYRQSLGQGLEFLIYFQGNSAPDKSGLPSDRFSAERTGGSVSTLTIQRTQQEDSAVYLCASSFNQGNKQFFGPGTRLTVL.

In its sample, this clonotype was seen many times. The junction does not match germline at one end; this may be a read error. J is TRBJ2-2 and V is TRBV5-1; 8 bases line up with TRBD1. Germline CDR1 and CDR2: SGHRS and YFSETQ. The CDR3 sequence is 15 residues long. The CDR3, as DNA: TGCGCCAGCAGCCCAGGGGGCATGGGCACCGTGGAGCTGTTTTTT. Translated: CASSPGGMGTVELFF.